This TCR beta chain is from a study of T cells after yellow fever vaccination. CDR3 length: 16 residues. The germline V gene has CDR1 SGDLS and CDR2 YYNGEE. V lost 3 bases and J lost 4, with 18 bases in between. TCRdb redid the calling of the 5' RACE reads with MiXCR, one entry per CDR3 protein. The repertoire holds about 430,000 distinct CDR3 sequences, 15% to 20% seen once, with 15% to 20% in the top ten. This clonotype was observed a handful of times. The TCR originated in a man between 18 and 29 years old who received the YFV17D yellow fever vaccine. The material was PBMCs, obtained before the yellow fever booster vaccination. V and J are TRBV9 and TRBJ2-3, with D perhaps matching TRBD2 (7 bases). As DNA, the CDR3 is TGTGCCAGCAGCGGAGCCGGGGGGCGGTTCGCAGATACGCAGTATTTT. It encodes CASSGAGGRFADTQYF.